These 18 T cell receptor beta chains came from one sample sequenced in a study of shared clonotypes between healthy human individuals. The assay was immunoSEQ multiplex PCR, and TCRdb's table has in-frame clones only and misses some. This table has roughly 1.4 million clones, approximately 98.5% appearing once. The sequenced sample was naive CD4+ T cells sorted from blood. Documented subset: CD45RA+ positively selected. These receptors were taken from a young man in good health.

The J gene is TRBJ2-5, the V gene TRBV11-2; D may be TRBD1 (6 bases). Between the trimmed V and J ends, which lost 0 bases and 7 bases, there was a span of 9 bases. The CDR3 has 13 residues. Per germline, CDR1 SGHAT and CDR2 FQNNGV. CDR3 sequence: CASSLDEGVTQYF. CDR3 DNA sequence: TGTGCCAGCAGCTTAGACGAGGGGGTGACCCAGTACTTC.

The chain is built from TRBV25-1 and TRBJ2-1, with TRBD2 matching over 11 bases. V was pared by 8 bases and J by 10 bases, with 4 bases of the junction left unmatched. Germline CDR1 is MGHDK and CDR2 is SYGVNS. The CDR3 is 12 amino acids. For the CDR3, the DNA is TGTGCCAGCCAGGGACTAGCGGAAGAGCAGTTCTTC. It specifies CASQGLAEEQFF.

This CDR3 is CASSQVAGKGYEQYF. As DNA, the CDR3 is TGCGCCAGCAGCCAAGTGGCCGGGAAGGGCTACGAGCAGTACTTC. This chain uses TRBV4-3 with TRBJ2-7, with D tentatively TRBD2 (5 bases). Trimming stripped 1 base from V and 3 bases from J, with 13 bases between. CDR1 LGHNA and CDR2 YSLEER come from the germline V gene. CDR3 size: 15 residues.

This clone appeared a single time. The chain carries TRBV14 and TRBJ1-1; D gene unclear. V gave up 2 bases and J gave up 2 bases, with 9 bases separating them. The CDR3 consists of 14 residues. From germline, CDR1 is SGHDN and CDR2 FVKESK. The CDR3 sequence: CASSQLQTNTEAFF. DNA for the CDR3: TGTGCCAGCAGCCAATTACAGACCAACACTGAAGCTTTCTTT. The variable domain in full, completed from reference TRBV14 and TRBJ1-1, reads EAGVTQFPSHSVIEKGQTVTLRCDPISGHDNLYWYRRVMGKEIKFLLHFVKESKQDESGMPNNRFLAERTGGTYSTLKVQPAELEDSGVYFCASSQLQTNTEAFFGQGTRLTVV.

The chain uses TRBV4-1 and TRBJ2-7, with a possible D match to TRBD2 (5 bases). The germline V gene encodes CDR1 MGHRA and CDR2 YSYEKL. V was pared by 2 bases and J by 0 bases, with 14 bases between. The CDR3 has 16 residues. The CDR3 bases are TGCGCCAGCAGCCAAAGACAAGCGGTAAGCTCCTACGAGCAGTACTTC. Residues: CASSQRQAVSSYEQYF.

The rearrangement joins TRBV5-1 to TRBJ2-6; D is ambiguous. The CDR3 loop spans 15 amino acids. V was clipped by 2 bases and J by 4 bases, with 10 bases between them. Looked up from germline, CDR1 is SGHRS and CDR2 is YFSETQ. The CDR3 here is CASSFLAEGANVLTF. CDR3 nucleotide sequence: TGCGCCAGCAGCTTTTTGGCAGAGGGGGCCAACGTCCTGACTTTC.

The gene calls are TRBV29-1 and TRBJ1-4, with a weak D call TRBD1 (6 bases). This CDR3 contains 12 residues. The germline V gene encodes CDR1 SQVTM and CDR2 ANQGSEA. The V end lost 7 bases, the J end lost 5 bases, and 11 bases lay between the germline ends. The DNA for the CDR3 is TGCAGCGCTTCACAGGGAAATGAAAAACTGTTTTTT. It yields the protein CSASQGNEKLFF.

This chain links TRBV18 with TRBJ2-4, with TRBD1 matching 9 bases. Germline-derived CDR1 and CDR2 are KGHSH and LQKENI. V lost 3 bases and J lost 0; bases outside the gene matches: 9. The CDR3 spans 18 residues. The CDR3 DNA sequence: TGTGCCAGCTCACCCCTCTCGGGACAGGGACTAGCCAAAAACATTCAGTACTTC. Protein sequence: CASSPLSGQGLAKNIQYF.

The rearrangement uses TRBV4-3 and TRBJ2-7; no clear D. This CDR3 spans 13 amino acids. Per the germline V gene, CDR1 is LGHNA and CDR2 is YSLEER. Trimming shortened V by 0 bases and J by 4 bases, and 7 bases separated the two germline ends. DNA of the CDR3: TGCGCCAGCAGCCAAGAGACCGGGTACGAGCAGTACTTC. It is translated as CASSQETGYEQYF.

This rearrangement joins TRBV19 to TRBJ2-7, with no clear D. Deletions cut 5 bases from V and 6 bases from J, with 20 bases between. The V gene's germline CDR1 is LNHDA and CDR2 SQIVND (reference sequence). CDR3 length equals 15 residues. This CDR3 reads CASSPFRRAPGEQYF. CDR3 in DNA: TGTGCCAGTAGTCCCTTTCGACGGGCTCCGGGCGAGCAGTACTTC.

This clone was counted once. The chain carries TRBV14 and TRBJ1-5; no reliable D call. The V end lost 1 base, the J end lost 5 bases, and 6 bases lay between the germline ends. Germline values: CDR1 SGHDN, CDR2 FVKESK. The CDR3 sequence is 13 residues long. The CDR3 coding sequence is TGTGCCAGCAGCCAAGTATCGGATCAGCCCCAGCATTTT. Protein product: CASSQVSDQPQHF. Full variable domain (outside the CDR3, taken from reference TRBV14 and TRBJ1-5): EAGVTQFPSHSVIEKGQTVTLRCDPISGHDNLYWYRRVMGKEIKFLLHFVKESKQDESGMPNNRFLAERTGGTYSTLKVQPAELEDSGVYFCASSQVSDQPQHFGDGTRLSIL.

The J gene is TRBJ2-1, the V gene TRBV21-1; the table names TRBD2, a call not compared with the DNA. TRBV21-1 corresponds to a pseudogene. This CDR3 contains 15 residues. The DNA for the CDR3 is TGTGCCAGCAGCAAGACCGCTAGCGGGAGGGATGAGCAGTTCTTC. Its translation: CASSKTASGRDEQFF.

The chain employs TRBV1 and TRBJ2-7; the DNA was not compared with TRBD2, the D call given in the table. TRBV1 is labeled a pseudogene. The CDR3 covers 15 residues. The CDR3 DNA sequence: TGCACCAGCAGGATTAGCGGGGAACCACCCTACGAGCAGTACTTC. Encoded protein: CTSRISGEPPYEQYF.

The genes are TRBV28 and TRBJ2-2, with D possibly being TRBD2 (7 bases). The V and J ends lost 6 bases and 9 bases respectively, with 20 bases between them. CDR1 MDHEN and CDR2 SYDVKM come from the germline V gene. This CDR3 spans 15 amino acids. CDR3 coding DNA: TGTGCCAGCAGGACCAACCGGGGGGCGGTTCGGGAGCTGTTTTTT. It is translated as CASRTNRGAVRELFF.

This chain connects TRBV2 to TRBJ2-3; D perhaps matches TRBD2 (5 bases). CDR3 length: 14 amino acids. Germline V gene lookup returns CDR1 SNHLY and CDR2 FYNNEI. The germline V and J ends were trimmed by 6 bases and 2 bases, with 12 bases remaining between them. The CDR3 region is CASRQDLLTDTQYF. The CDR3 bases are TGTGCCAGCAGGCAGGACTTACTCACAGATACGCAGTATTTT.

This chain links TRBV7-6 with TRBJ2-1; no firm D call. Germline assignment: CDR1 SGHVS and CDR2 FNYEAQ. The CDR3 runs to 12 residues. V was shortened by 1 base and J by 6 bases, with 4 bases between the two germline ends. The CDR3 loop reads CASSLDSNEQFF. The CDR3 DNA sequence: TGTGCCAGCAGCTTAGACAGCAATGAGCAGTTCTTC.

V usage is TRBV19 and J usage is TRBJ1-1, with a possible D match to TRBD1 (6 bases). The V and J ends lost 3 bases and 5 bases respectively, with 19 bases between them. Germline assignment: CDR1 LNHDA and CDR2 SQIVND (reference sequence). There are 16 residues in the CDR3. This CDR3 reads CASSIAQNRAGTEAFF. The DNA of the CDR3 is TGTGCCAGTAGTATTGCTCAGAACAGGGCCGGGACTGAAGCTTTCTTT.

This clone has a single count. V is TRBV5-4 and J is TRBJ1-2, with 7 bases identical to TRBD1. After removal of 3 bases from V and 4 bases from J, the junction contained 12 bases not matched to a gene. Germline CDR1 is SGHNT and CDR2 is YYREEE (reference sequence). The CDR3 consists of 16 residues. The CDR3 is CASSSPQQGSSYGYTF. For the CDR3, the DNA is TGTGCCAGCAGCTCCCCTCAACAGGGGTCTTCCTATGGCTACACCTTC.